This record concerns one T cell receptor beta chain sequence. This same CDR3 is encoded by further DNA sequences in the sample. V was trimmed by 0 bases and J by 8 bases, leaving 10 bases between them. Germline V CDR1 and CDR2: SGHTA, FQGNSA. This CDR3 has 13 amino acids. In the authors' workflow: Estimated nucleated cell counts came from reference gene primer amplification. TCRdb's copy holds only in-frame clones and misses some; the assay was immunoSEQ multiplex PCR. V and J calls and clone size come straight from that table; D and trimming were deduced from the DNA. The sample holds more than 200,000 clones, around 89% seen once. This sample is drawn from a study of blood T cell repertoires in COVID-19. As for the study in general: From T cells, B-cell-depleted T cells, or PBMCs came the material, which was cDNA or gDNA.

The sequenced sample consisted of PBMCs or T cells enriched from blood (not recorded which). This sequence originates from a woman aged 25 to 39 who had recovered from COVID-19. V gene TRBV7-2 combines with J gene TRBJ1-2; D unresolved. The CDR3 DNA reads as TGTGCCAGCAGCTTAGCCGGAAGCGGGGGCTACACCTTC. Protein sequence: CASSLAGSGGYTF.